Reported below is one TCR beta chain. The antigen remains undetermined. The source of the sample is a study of shared clonotypes between healthy human individuals. The assay was carried out at the deep level. Genomic DNA belonging to each subset was distributed in equal measure over several immunoSEQ plates. How the authors handled the data: Filtering was not the same, since immunoSEQ gave junction-only sequences without quality scores. Profiled with immunoSEQ multiplex PCR; TCRdb holds only in-frame clones, not every one. V and J calls and clone size are given by that table; D and trimming were obtained from the DNA. The sample has under 2.5 million clones, around 93% seen once. V was cut by 0 bases and J by 1 base, with 10 bases left in between. The CDR3 consists of 15 residues. Germline values: CDR1 SGHRS, CDR2 YFSETQ. Study-level results: Sharing across several donors was seen in roughly 5% of naive CD4 clonotypes.

The chain joins TRBV5-1 to TRBJ2-5; no clear D gene. This receptor was obtained from a man aged 18 to 29 in good health. Some clones in this sample may be carry-over from other donors' samples. Sequenced: naive CD4+ T cells from PBMCs. Subset: CD45RA+ positively selected. The CDR3 reads CASSLGQITQETQYF. CDR3 nucleotides: TGCGCCAGCAGCTTGGGGCAGATTACCCAAGAGACCCAGTACTTC.